This T cell receptor beta chain stems from a study of blood T cell repertoires in COVID-19. At the level of the study: Sites across the United States, Italy and Spain contributed samples from acute and convalescent COVID-19. The analysed material was cDNA or gDNA that came from T cells, B-cell-depleted T cells, or PBMCs.

Trimming cost V 6 bases and J 4 bases; bases outside gene matches: 6. This CDR3 is 14 amino acids long. The V gene's germline CDR1 is SGHRS and CDR2 YFSETQ. In the authors' methods: Reference gene primers were amplified, and this amplification served to estimate nucleated cell counts. Sequencing was performed with immunoSEQ multiplex PCR; in TCRdb, only in-frame clones are kept and a portion is missing. Clone size and the V and J calls come from that table; the DNA yielded D and trimming. The sample lists about half a million clones, roughly nine tenths occurring once. The cohort comprised adults aged about 18 to 100 years residing in under 30 US areas.

The chain carries TRBV5-1 and TRBJ2-2; TRBD1 aligns across 7 bases. The origin of this receptor is an older woman who had recovered from COVID-19. Input material: PBMCs or T cells enriched from blood (not recorded which). CDR3 nucleotides: TGCGCCAGCACCTGGACAGGCGGCACCGGGGAGCTGTTTTTT. Amino acids: CASTWTGGTGELFF. Supplemented by reference TRBV5-1 and TRBJ2-2, the full variable domain reads KAGVTQTPRYLIKTRGQQVTLSCSPISGHRSVSWYQQTPGQGLQFLFEYFSETQRNKGNFPGRFSGRQFSNSRSEMNVSTLELGDSALYLCASTWTGGTGELFFGEGSRLTVL.